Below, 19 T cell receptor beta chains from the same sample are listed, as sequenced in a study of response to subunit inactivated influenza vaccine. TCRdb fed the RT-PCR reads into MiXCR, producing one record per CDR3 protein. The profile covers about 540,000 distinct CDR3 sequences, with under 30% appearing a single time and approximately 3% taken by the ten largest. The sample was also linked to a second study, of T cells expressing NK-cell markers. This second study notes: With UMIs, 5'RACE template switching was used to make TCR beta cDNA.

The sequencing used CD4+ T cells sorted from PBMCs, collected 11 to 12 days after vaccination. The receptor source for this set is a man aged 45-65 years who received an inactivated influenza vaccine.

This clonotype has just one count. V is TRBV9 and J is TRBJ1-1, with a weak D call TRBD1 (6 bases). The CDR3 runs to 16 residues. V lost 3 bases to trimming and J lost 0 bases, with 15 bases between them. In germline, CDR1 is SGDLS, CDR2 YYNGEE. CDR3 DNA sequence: TGTGCCAGCAGCGGGGGATCAGGGGTGGTGAACACTGAAGCTTTCTTT. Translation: CASSGGSGVVNTEAFF.

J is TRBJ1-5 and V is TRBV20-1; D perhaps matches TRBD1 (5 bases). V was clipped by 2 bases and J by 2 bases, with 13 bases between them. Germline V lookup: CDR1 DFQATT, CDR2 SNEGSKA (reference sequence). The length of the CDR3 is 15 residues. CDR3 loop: CSARRGGAGNQPQHF. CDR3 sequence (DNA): TGCAGTGCTAGACGAGGAGGGGCGGGCAATCAGCCCCAGCATTTT.

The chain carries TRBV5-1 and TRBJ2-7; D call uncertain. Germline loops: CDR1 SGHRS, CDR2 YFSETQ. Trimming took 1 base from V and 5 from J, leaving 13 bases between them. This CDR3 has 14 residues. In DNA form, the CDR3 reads TGCGCCAGCAGCTTGTCCCCCGGAGTCGACGAGCAGTACTTC. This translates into CASSLSPGVDEQYF.

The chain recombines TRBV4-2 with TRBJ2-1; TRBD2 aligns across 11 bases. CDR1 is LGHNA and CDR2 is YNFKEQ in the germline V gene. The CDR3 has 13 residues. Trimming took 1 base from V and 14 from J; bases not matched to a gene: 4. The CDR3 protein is CASSQGIAGGEFF. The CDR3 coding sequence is TGTGCCAGCAGCCAAGGGATAGCGGGAGGGGAGTTCTTC.

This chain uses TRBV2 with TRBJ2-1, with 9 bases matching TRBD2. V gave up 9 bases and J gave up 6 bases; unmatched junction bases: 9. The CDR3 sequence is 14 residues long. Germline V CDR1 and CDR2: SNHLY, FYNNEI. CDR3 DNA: TGTGCCAGTCTGAGACTAGCGGTAATCAATGAGCAGTTCTTC. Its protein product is CASLRLAVINEQFF.

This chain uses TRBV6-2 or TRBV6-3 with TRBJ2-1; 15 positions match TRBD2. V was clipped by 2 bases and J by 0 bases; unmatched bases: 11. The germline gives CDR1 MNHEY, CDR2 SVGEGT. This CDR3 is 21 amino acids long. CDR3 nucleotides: TGTGCCAGCAGTTACCCGCTTGGGACTAGCGGGAGGCCGAGCTCCTACAATGAGCAGTTCTTC. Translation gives CASSYPLGTSGRPSSYNEQFF.

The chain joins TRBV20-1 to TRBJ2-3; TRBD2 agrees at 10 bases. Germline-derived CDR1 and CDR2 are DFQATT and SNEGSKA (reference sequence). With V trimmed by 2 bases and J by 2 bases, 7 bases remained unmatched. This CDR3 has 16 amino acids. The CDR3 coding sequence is TGCAGTGCTAGATCCGGGCTAGCGGGGGACACAGATACGCAGTATTTT. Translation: CSARSGLAGDTDTQYF.

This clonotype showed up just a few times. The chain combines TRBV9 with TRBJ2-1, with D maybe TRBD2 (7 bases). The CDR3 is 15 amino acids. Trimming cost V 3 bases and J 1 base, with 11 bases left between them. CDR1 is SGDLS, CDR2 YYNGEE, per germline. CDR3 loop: CASSGGGGSYNEQFF. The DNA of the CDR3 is TGTGCCAGCAGCGGAGGGGGGGGGTCCTACAATGAGCAGTTCTTC. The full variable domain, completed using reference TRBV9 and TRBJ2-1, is DSGVTQTPKHLITATGQRVTLRCSPRSGDLSVYWYQQSLDQGLQFLIQYYNGEERAKGNILERFSAQQFPDLHSELNLSSLELGDSALYFCASSGGGGSYNEQFFGPGTRLTVL.

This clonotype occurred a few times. In nucleotides, the CDR3 is TGCAGTGCTAGAGGCGGGACAACCCTGGATACGCAGTATTTT. It yields the protein CSARGGTTLDTQYF. The chain uses TRBV20-1 and TRBJ2-3; D tentatively fits TRBD1 or TRBD2 (6 bases each). The V gene lost 1 base and the J gene lost 6 bases, with 14 bases spanning the gap. CDR1 DFQATT and CDR2 SNEGSKA come from the germline V gene (reference sequence). This CDR3 spans 14 amino acids.

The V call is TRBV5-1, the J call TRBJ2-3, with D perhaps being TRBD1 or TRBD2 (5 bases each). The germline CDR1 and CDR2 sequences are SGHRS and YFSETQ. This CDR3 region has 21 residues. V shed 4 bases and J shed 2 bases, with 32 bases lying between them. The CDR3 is CASSPNPGRILPWGNTDTQYF. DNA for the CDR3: TGCGCCAGCAGCCCGAACCCGGGACGGATTCTACCTTGGGGAAACACAGATACGCAGTATTTT.

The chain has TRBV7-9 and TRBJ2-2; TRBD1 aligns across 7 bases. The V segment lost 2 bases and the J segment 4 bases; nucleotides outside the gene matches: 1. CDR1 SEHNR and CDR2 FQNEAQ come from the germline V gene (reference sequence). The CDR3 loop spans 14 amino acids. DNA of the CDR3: TGTGCCAGCAGCTTAAGGGGGCGCACCGGGGAGCTGTTTTTT. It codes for CASSLRGRTGELFF. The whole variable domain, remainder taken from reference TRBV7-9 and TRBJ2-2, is DTGVSQNPRHKITKRGQNVTFRCDPISEHNRLYWYRQTLGQGPEFLTYFQNEAQLEKSRLLSDRFSAERPKGSFSTLEIQRTEQGDSAMYLCASSLRGRTGELFFGEGSRLTVL.

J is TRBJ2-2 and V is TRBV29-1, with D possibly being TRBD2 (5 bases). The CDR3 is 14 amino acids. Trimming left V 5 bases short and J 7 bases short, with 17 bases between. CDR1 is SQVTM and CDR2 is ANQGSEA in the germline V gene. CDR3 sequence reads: CSVSSGLTSGELFF. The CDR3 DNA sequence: TGCAGCGTTTCCAGCGGCCTCACCAGCGGGGAGCTGTTTTTT.

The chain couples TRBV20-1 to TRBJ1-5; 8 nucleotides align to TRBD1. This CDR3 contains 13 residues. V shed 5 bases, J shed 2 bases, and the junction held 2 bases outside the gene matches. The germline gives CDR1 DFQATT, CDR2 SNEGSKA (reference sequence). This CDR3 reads CSAWGQGNQPQHF. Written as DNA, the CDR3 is TGCAGTGCTTGGGGACAGGGCAATCAGCCCCAGCATTTT.

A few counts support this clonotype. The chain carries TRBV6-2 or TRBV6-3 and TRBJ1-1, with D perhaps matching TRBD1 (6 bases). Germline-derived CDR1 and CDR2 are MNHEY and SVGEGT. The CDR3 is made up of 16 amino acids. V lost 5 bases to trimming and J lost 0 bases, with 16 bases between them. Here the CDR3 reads CASSPTGSSMNTEAFF. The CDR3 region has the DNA TGTGCCAGCAGTCCTACAGGGTCCTCTATGAACACTGAAGCTTTCTTT.

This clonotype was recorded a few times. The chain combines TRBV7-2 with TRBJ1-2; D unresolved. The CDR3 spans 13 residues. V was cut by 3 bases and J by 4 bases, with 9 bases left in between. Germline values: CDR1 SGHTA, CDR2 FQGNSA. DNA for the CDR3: TGTGCCAGCAGCTTTTCAGGCGTCTATGGCTACACCTTC. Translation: CASSFSGVYGYTF.

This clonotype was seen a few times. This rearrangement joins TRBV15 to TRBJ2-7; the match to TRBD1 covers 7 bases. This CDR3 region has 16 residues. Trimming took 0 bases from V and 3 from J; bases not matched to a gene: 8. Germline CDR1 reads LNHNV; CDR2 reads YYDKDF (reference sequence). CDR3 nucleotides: TGTGCCACCAGCAGAGATTACGAGACAGGGAACTACGAGCAGTACTTC. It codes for CATSRDYETGNYEQYF. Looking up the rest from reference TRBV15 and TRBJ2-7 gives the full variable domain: DAMVIQNPRYQVTQFGKPVTLSCSQTLNHNVMYWYQQKSSQAPKLLFHYYDKDFNNEADTPDNFQSRRPNTSFCFLDIRSPGLGDTAMYLCATSRDYETGNYEQYFGPGTRLTVT.

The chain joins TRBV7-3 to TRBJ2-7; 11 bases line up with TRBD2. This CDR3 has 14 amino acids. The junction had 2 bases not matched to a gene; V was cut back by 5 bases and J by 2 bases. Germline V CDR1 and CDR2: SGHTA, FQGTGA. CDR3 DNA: TGTGCCAGCAGCCGACTAGCGGGACCCTACGAGCAGTACTTC. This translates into CASSRLAGPYEQYF.

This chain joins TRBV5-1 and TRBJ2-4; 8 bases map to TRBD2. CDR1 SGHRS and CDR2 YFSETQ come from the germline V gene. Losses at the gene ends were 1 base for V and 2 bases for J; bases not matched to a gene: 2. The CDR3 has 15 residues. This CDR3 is CASSLLAGTKNIQYF. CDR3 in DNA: TGCGCCAGCAGCTTGTTAGCGGGAACCAAAAACATTCAGTACTTC.

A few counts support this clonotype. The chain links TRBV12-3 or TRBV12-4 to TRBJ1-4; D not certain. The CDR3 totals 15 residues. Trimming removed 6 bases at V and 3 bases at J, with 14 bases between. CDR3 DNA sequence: TGTGCCAGCAGCCAATCCCTGGTTGCTAATGAAAAACTGTTTTTT. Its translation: CASSQSLVANEKLFF.